What follows describes a single T cell receptor beta chain. The sample comes from a study of blood T cell repertoires in COVID-19. Overall study context: Sources were T cells, B-cell-depleted T cells, or PBMCs; the material itself was cDNA or gDNA.

Germline CDR1 is MDHEN and CDR2 is SYDVKM. The V end lost 2 bases, the J end lost 7 bases, and 17 bases lay between the germline ends. CDR3 length: 15 amino acids. Original analysis: Amplified reference gene primers provided the basis for estimating nucleated cell counts. Using immunoSEQ multiplex PCR, the repertoire was profiled, and TCRdb retains in-frame clones only, with some absent. D and trimming were read from the DNA, whereas the V and J calls and clone size are those reported in that table. Here the sample spans 150,000 to 200,000 clones, 70% to 85% being singletons. The TCR was taken from a human donor with acute or convalescent COVID-19. The donor label of this sample is uncertain. The J gene is TRBJ1-2, the V gene TRBV28; possible D gene TRBD1, 6 bases. Sequencing was carried out using peripheral blood. Written as DNA, the CDR3 is TGTGCCAGCAGTTTAGGAGGGGGGGGAGTTAGTGGCTACACCTTC. Its protein product is CASSLGGGGVSGYTF.